This TCR beta chain derives from a study of T cells after yellow fever vaccination. The CDR3 has 15 residues. The V gene end was trimmed by 5 bases and the J gene end by 0 bases; junction bases not matched to a gene: 4. Many counts were recorded for this clonotype. One entry per CDR3 protein, called by TCRdb with MiXCR from the 5' RACE reads. Here the sample spans 200,000 to 300,000 distinct CDR3 sequences, around 6.7% being singletons. The gene calls are TRBV12-3 or TRBV12-4 and TRBJ2-7; 10 positions match TRBD2. This receptor was identified in a young man who received the YFV17D yellow fever vaccine. Specimen: CD4+ T cells sorted from PBMCs, collected on the day of the yellow fever booster vaccination. CDR3 in amino acids: CASSKLAGHSYEQYF. The CDR3 bases are TGTGCCAGCAGTAAACTAGCGGGACACTCCTACGAGCAGTACTTC.